A selection of T cell receptor beta chains follows, all from one sample in a study of cytomegalovirus exposure and HLA in healthy donors. Sequenced by immunoSEQ multiplex PCR; TCRdb stores in-frame clones only, minus some. Of 95,000 or so clones in the sample, 75% to 85% were seen once. The sequenced sample consisted of PBMCs. These receptors all stem from a woman in her thirties or forties in good health and CMV-seronegative. CDR3s include the opening cysteine and the closing phenylalanine or tryptophan. D genes are given only for firm matches. A clone size is listed for some rows: how often the clone was seen (once, few, many), or a class if it is expanded.

D gene | J gene | CDR3 length | clone size | V gene | CDR3 DNA | CDR3 protein
. | TRBJ1-4 | 14 | . | TRBV7-8 | TGTGCCAGCAGCTTAGGTTCTGGTCGGGAAAAACTGTTTTTT | CASSLGSGREKLFF
. | TRBJ2-2 | 14 | . | TRBV25-1 | TGTGCCAGCAGTGAGCCCGAGGACACCGGGGAGCTGTTTTTT | CASSEPEDTGELFF
TRBD1 | TRBJ2-7 | 16 | . | TRBV18 | TGTGCCAGCTCCCCCCCGGGACAGCCAATTTCATACGAGCAGTACTTC | CASSPPGQPISYEQYF
. | TRBJ1-1 | 15 | . | TRBV5-1 | TGCGCCAGCCCGATACAGATCCCCAGGGAAACTGAAGCTTTCTTT | CASPIQIPRETEAFF
. | TRBJ2-1 | 17 | . | TRBV30 | TGTGCCTGGACCAAACGACACAAAAACAGCTCCTACAATGAGCAGTTCTTC | CAWTKRHKNSSYNEQFF
TRBD1 | TRBJ1-2 | 15 | . | TRBV9 | TGTGCCAGCAGCACCTTAGCCTCAGGGGGCGCTGGCTACACCTTC | CASSTLASGGAGYTF
. | TRBJ2-1 | 14 | . | TRBV7-6 | TGTGCCAGCAGCTTAGGATATGGCCAGAATGAGCAGTTCTTC | CASSLGYGQNEQFF
TRBD2 | TRBJ2-3 | 13 | . | TRBV5-1 | TGCGCCAGCAGCCGGGGGGACTCAGATACGCAGTATTTT | CASSRGDSDTQYF
TRBD1 | TRBJ1-2 | 13 | . | TRBV6-1 | TGTGCCAGCAGCCTGGACAGGGTAGATGGCTACACCTTC | CASSLDRVDGYTF
TRBD1 | TRBJ2-7 | 14 | . | TRBV7-6 | TGTGCCAGCAGCACCGGGACAGGGGAGGACGAGCAGTACTTC | CASSTGTGEDEQYF
TRBD1 | TRBJ1-2 | 12 | . | TRBV6-1 | TGTGCCAGCAGCGGGACAGGAAGGGGCTACACCTTC | CASSGTGRGYTF
. | TRBJ1-1 | 15 | . | TRBV7-8 | TGTGCCAGCAGCTCAGAGGCGGGGCAGAACACTGAAGCTTTCTTT | CASSSEAGQNTEAFF
TRBD1 | TRBJ1-3 | 13 | few | TRBV29-1 | TGCAGCGTCTCTGACAGGGTTGGAAACACCATATATTTT | CSVSDRVGNTIYF
. | TRBJ1-4 | 12 | . | TRBV7-6 | TGTGCCAGCAGTTTCCGGGATGAAAAACTGTTTTTT | CASSFRDEKLFF
TRBD1 | TRBJ1-2 | 13 | . | TRBV7-2 | TGTGCCAGCAGCCCTGACAGGGGACAAGGCTACACCTTC | CASSPDRGQGYTF
TRBD1 | TRBJ1-4 | 14 | . | TRBV18 | TGTGCCAGCTCACCAAAGCAGGGGGTTGAAAAACTGTTTTTT | CASSPKQGVEKLFF
. | TRBJ1-2 | 16 | . | TRBV5-1 | TGCGCCAGCTCGACCCTCCTTGGACAGCTTAACTATGGCTACACCTTC | CASSTLLGQLNYGYTF
. | TRBJ2-2 | 17 | . | TRBV4-3 | TGCGCCAGCAGCCAAGGTCGGCCAGGGGATTTCCCCGGGGAGCTGTTTTTT | CASSQGRPGDFPGELFF
. | TRBJ2-5 | 14 | once | TRBV21-1 | TGTGCCAGCGTGGGACACGAGTTAGAAGAGACCCAGTACTTC | CASVGHELEETQYF
TRBD1 | TRBJ1-1 | 12 | . | TRBV19 | TGTGCCACCCGGGACAGTGGAACTGAAGCTTTCTTT | CATRDSGTEAFF
TRBD2 | TRBJ2-3 | 18 | few | TRBV7-7 | TGTGCCAGCAGCCCCCTTGCGGGTGCGGGGGGCTTAACAGATACGCAGTATTTT | CASSPLAGAGGLTDTQYF
TRBD2 | TRBJ2-1 | 14 | . | TRBV6-6 | TGTGCCAGCAACCTTAGCGGGGGGGACAATGAGCAGTTCTTC | CASNLSGGDNEQFF
. | TRBJ1-2 | 12 | . | TRBV9 | TGTGCCAGCAGTACAGGGTTTGGCGGCTACACCTTC | CASSTGFGGYTF
TRBD1 | TRBJ2-7 | 15 | . | TRBV5-1 | TGCGCCAGCAGCTCGCCGGGACAGGGGGCCTACGAGCAGTACTTC | CASSSPGQGAYEQYF
. | TRBJ1-2 | 18 | . | TRBV4-1 | TGCGCCAGCAGCCAAGCTCGGCGGTGGGCAGGGGTATTATATGGCTACACCTTC | CASSQARRWAGVLYGYTF
. | TRBJ1-5 | 12 | . | TRBV30 | TGTGCCGTAAAGGGGCGAAATCAGCCCCAGCATTTT | CAVKGRNQPQHF
. | TRBJ1-6 | 16 | . | TRBV13 | TGTGCCAGCAGCCGATCAGGGCTCGACGCTAATTCACCCCTCCACTTT | CASSRSGLDANSPLHF
TRBD1 | TRBJ1-2 | 17 | . | TRBV5-4 | TGTGCCAGCAGCCCCAGGGGGCCTCAACCCACTAACTATGGCTACACCTTC | CASSPRGPQPTNYGYTF
TRBD1 | TRBJ1-2 | 15 | . | TRBV2 | TGTGCCAGCAGTATCCCCGGACAGGGGGCGCGAGGCTACACCTTC | CASSIPGQGARGYTF
. | TRBJ1-2 | 13 | . | TRBV9 | TGTGCCAGCAGCGCTTCTCCAGGGGATGGCTACACCTTC | CASSASPGDGYTF
TRBD1 | TRBJ1-1 | 14 | few | TRBV6-1 | TGTGCCAGCAGGAAGACAGGGACGAACACTGAAGCTTTCTTT | CASRKTGTNTEAFF
. | TRBJ1-2 | 13 | few | TRBV6-1 | TGTGCCAGCAGTGAAGCGGCAGACTATGGCTACACCTTC | CASSEAADYGYTF
TRBD2 | TRBJ2-3 | 15 | once | TRBV7-9 | TGTGCCAGCAGCTTCCGGGCGGGGGAAGCAGATACGCAGTATTTT | CASSFRAGEADTQYF
. | TRBJ1-4 | 16 | . | TRBV4-1 | TGCGCCAGCAGCCAAGGACCAAGCGGACCGTCTGAAAAACTGTTTTTT | CASSQGPSGPSEKLFF
TRBD1 | TRBJ2-3 | 17 | . | TRBV7-6 | TGTGCCAGCAGCCCCACCGTGGGACAGGGTCTTCGAAATACGCAGTATTTT | CASSPTVGQGLRNTQYF
TRBD2 | TRBJ2-2 | 18 | . | TRBV4-3 | TGCGCCAGCAGCCAAGAAGGACTAGCGGGGTCTAGGACCGGGGAGCTGTTTTTT | CASSQEGLAGSRTGELFF
. | TRBJ1-4 | 14 | . | TRBV30 | TGTGCCTGGAGCCAAATACGCCCGGGTGGAAAACTGTTTTTT | CAWSQIRPGGKLFF
. | TRBJ2-1 | 16 | . | TRBV10-3 | TGTGCCATCAGTGGGACGGGGGGCCTCTCCTACAATGAGCAGTTCTTC | CAISGTGGLSYNEQFF
. | TRBJ1-5 | 14 | . | TRBV25-1 | TGTGCCAGCAGTGGCCCAGGGCCCAATCAGCCCCAGCATTTT | CASSGPGPNQPQHF
TRBD1 | TRBJ1-6 | 16 | . | TRBV6-5 | TGTGCCAGCAGTTACTCGCCGGGACAGGGGAATTCACCCCTCCACTTT | CASSYSPGQGNSPLHF
TRBD1 | TRBJ1-1 | 15 | . | TRBV7-9 | TGTGCCAGCAGCCAGCCGAGGACAGGGGTTACTGAAGCTTTCTTT | CASSQPRTGVTEAFF
TRBD1 | TRBJ2-7 | 19 | . | TRBV4-1 | TGCGCCAGCAGCCACCTACCTCACCTCGACCGGGACAGGGGGTACGAGCAGTACTTC | CASSHLPHLDRDRGYEQYF
TRBD1 | TRBJ2-1 | 18 | . | TRBV7-9 | TGTGCCAGCAGCTCCCTCCGAACAGGGGTCAAAGGCTACAATGAGCAGTTCTTC | CASSSLRTGVKGYNEQFF
. | TRBJ2-2 | 15 | few | TRBV5-6 | TGTGCCAGCAGCTTGTTGGTGCGTGACACCGGGGAGCTGTTTTTT | CASSLLVRDTGELFF
. | TRBJ1-2 | 12 | . | TRBV6-5 | TGTGCAGTAGGGGGGGGGTTGCGCGGCTACACCTTC | CAVGGGLRGYTF
. | TRBJ1-1 | 13 | few | TRBV5-1 | TGCGCCAGCAGCCCCAGGGTTAACACTGAAGCTTTCTTT | CASSPRVNTEAFF
. | TRBJ1-1 | 14 | . | TRBV29-1 | TGCAGCGTTTTCCCCCAAGACTTGAACACTGAAGCTTTCTTT | CSVFPQDLNTEAFF
TRBD1 | TRBJ2-1 | 13 | few | TRBV19 | TGTGCCAGTAGTACGACAGGGGAGAGTGAGCAGTTCTTC | CASSTTGESEQFF
TRBD1 | TRBJ1-1 | 14 | . | TRBV11-1 | TGTGCCAGCAGCCGGGGACAGGGAAGGACTGAAGCTTTCTTT | CASSRGQGRTEAFF
TRBD1 | TRBJ1-5 | 15 | . | TRBV28 | TGTGCCAGCAATTCACTCGGGACAGGGCATCAGCCCCAGCATTTT | CASNSLGTGHQPQHF
TRBD1 | TRBJ2-2 | 17 | . | TRBV7-2 | TGTGCCAGCAGCTTCACCGGCGGACAGGGGCTCACCGGGGAGCTGTTTTTT | CASSFTGGQGLTGELFF
. | TRBJ2-4 | 12 | once | TRBV2 | TGTGCCAGCAGACGGGACATAGAGATTCAGTACTTC | CASRRDIEIQYF
TRBD1 | TRBJ1-1 | 14 | few | TRBV11-1 | TGTGCCAGCAGGCCAGACAGGGGGTTGACTGAAGCTTTCTTT | CASRPDRGLTEAFF
. | TRBJ2-5 | 15 | . | TRBV5-1 | TGCGCCAGCAGCTTGGTTCCGGGGAAGTCAGAGACCCAGTACTTC | CASSLVPGKSETQYF
TRBD1 | TRBJ1-1 | 15 | . | TRBV6-5 | TGTGCCAGCAGCTACGACAGGGTAAAGGACACTGAAGCTTTCTTT | CASSYDRVKDTEAFF